This is a list of T cell receptor beta chains from one sample in a study of identical twins. MiXCR, applied by TCRdb to the 5' RACE reads, yields one record per CDR3 protein. The sample gives approximately 700,000 distinct CDR3 sequences, about 20% of which show up once; 10% to 15% is in the top ten. This same sample was also part of a study on T cells expressing NK-cell markers.

The sample taken for sequencing was PBMCs. Receptor source: a woman aged 18-29 years in good health. The CDR3 runs from the conserved cysteine through the conserved F or W. D genes are given only for firm matches. Only part of the rows carry a size: once, few, many, or a class if the clone is expanded.

CDR3 length: 13
J gene: TRBJ2-7
V gene: TRBV29-1
D gene: TRBD1
clone size: .
CDR3 DNA: TGCAGCGCCTGGGGGACAGGGAGATACGAGCAGTACTTC
CDR3 protein: CSAWGTGRYEQYF

CDR3 length: 12
J gene: TRBJ1-5
V gene: TRBV7-2
D gene: .
clone size: few
CDR3 DNA: TGTGCCAGCAGCTCCTACAATCAGCCCCAGCATTTT
CDR3 protein: CASSSYNQPQHF

CDR3 length: 14
J gene: TRBJ2-7
V gene: TRBV12-3/TRBV12-4
D gene: TRBD2
clone size: few
CDR3 DNA: TGTGCCAGCAGCCCCCCCAGCGGGGGGCACGAGCAGTACTTC
CDR3 protein: CASSPPSGGHEQYF

CDR3 length: 14
J gene: TRBJ2-7
V gene: TRBV7-9
D gene: .
clone size: .
CDR3 DNA: TGTGCCAGCAGCCCACGACAGGTCAGCGACGAGCAGTACTTC
CDR3 protein: CASSPRQVSDEQYF

CDR3 length: 15
J gene: TRBJ2-7
V gene: TRBV15
D gene: .
clone size: few
CDR3 DNA: TGTGCCACCAGCAGAGATGAGGACAGATACTACGAGCAGTACTTC
CDR3 protein: CATSRDEDRYYEQYF

CDR3 length: 14
J gene: TRBJ2-5
V gene: TRBV5-6
D gene: .
clone size: few
CDR3 DNA: TGTGCCAGCAGCTCCCCGGAGGGGGGCGTGACCCAGTACTTC
CDR3 protein: CASSSPEGGVTQYF

CDR3 length: 14
J gene: TRBJ2-7
V gene: TRBV20-1
D gene: TRBD2
clone size: .
CDR3 DNA: TGCAGTGCTAGTTACAGCGGGAGTAATGACGAGCAGTACTTC
CDR3 protein: CSASYSGSNDEQYF

CDR3 length: 14
J gene: TRBJ1-6
V gene: TRBV6-5
D gene: .
clone size: .
CDR3 DNA: TGTGCCAGCAGTTACCAATCGGGTAATTCACCCCTCCACTTT
CDR3 protein: CASSYQSGNSPLHF

CDR3 length: 15
J gene: TRBJ2-4
V gene: TRBV7-2
D gene: TRBD1
clone size: few
CDR3 DNA: TGTGCCAGCAGCTCCTCCGGGACAGGGAAAAACATTCAGTACTTC
CDR3 protein: CASSSSGTGKNIQYF

CDR3 length: 14
J gene: TRBJ2-1
V gene: TRBV9
D gene: .
clone size: .
CDR3 DNA: TGTGCCAGCAGCGTAGGTTTTAGGAGCGATGAGCAGTTCTTC
CDR3 protein: CASSVGFRSDEQFF

CDR3 length: 13
J gene: TRBJ2-1
V gene: TRBV7-6
D gene: .
clone size: few
CDR3 DNA: TGTGCCAGCAGTCAGGGCCACTACAATGAGCAGTTCTTC
CDR3 protein: CASSQGHYNEQFF

CDR3 length: 16
J gene: TRBJ2-6
V gene: TRBV12-3/TRBV12-4
D gene: .
clone size: .
CDR3 DNA: TGTGCCAGCAGTTCCCAACTGGGAACAGGGGCCAACGTCCTGACTTTC
CDR3 protein: CASSSQLGTGANVLTF

CDR3 length: 15
J gene: TRBJ2-5
V gene: TRBV12-3/TRBV12-4
D gene: TRBD2
clone size: few
CDR3 DNA: TGTGCCAGCAGACCTAGCGGGGGGTCTCAAGAGACCCAGTACTTC
CDR3 protein: CASRPSGGSQETQYF

CDR3 length: 16
J gene: TRBJ2-1
V gene: TRBV6-1
D gene: TRBD2
clone size: few
CDR3 DNA: TGTGCCAGCACTCCCTCAGCGGGGGCCCCAGCCAATGAGCAGTTCTTC
CDR3 protein: CASTPSAGAPANEQFF

CDR3 length: 12
J gene: TRBJ1-5
V gene: TRBV20-1
D gene: .
clone size: few
CDR3 DNA: TGCAGTGCTAGTCCGACCTTTCAGCCCCAGCATTTT
CDR3 protein: CSASPTFQPQHF

CDR3 length: 14
J gene: TRBJ2-7
V gene: TRBV7-9
D gene: TRBD1
clone size: few
CDR3 DNA: TGTGCCAGCAGCTCTACCAGGGGGAAGGGGGAGCAGTACTTC
CDR3 protein: CASSSTRGKGEQYF

CDR3 length: 16
J gene: TRBJ2-3
V gene: TRBV10-3
D gene: TRBD1
clone size: .
CDR3 DNA: TGTGCCATCAGTGGGCAGGGGGCTGGGCTCACAGATACGCAGTATTTT
CDR3 protein: CAISGQGAGLTDTQYF

CDR3 length: 15
J gene: TRBJ2-1
V gene: TRBV2
D gene: TRBD1
clone size: few
CDR3 DNA: TGTGCCAGCAGGAAGACAGGGTACCCAAACAATGAGCAGTTCTTC
CDR3 protein: CASRKTGYPNNEQFF

CDR3 length: 14
J gene: TRBJ2-7
V gene: TRBV10-3
D gene: .
clone size: few
CDR3 DNA: TGTGCCATCAGTGAGTCAGGTCAGACCTACGAGCAGTACTTC
CDR3 protein: CAISESGQTYEQYF

CDR3 length: 16
J gene: TRBJ2-3
V gene: TRBV5-1
D gene: TRBD2
clone size: few
CDR3 DNA: TGCGCCAGCAGCCAACCACTAGCGGGTATTACAGATACGCAGTATTTT
CDR3 protein: CASSQPLAGITDTQYF

CDR3 length: 16
J gene: TRBJ2-5
V gene: TRBV9
D gene: TRBD2
clone size: .
CDR3 DNA: TGTGCCAGCAGCCCCACTTGGGGGGGGTCTCAAGAGACCCAGTACTTC
CDR3 protein: CASSPTWGGSQETQYF

CDR3 length: 14
J gene: TRBJ2-1
V gene: TRBV20-1
D gene: TRBD2
clone size: few
CDR3 DNA: TGCAGCCTCCAGCGGGAGGGATCGTACAATGAGCAGTTCTTC
CDR3 protein: CSLQREGSYNEQFF

CDR3 length: 15
J gene: TRBJ1-2
V gene: TRBV5-1
D gene: .
clone size: many
CDR3 DNA: TGCGCCAGCAGCTTGGAAGCAGGTATTTACTATGGCTACACCTTC
CDR3 protein: CASSLEAGIYYGYTF

CDR3 length: 13
J gene: TRBJ2-1
V gene: TRBV29-1
D gene: .
clone size: many
CDR3 DNA: TGCAGCGTTGCAGGGGTCTTTTACAATGAGCAGTTCTTC
CDR3 protein: CSVAGVFYNEQFF

CDR3 length: 15
J gene: TRBJ2-7
V gene: TRBV20-1
D gene: TRBD2
clone size: .
CDR3 DNA: TGCAGTGCTCTTCAGACTAGCGGGAGTGCCTACGAGCAGTACTTC
CDR3 protein: CSALQTSGSAYEQYF

CDR3 length: 16
J gene: TRBJ2-1
V gene: TRBV7-2
D gene: TRBD2
clone size: .
CDR3 DNA: TGTGCCAGCAGACCGTCGGCTAGCGGGAGAAGGAATGAGCAGTTCTTC
CDR3 protein: CASRPSASGRRNEQFF

CDR3 length: 13
J gene: TRBJ2-7
V gene: TRBV20-1
D gene: .
clone size: .
CDR3 DNA: TGCAGTGCTACCCGACAGGAATTCTACGAGCAGTACTTC
CDR3 protein: CSATRQEFYEQYF

CDR3 length: 15
J gene: TRBJ2-2
V gene: TRBV20-1
D gene: .
clone size: .
CDR3 DNA: TGCAGTGCTAGAATCCAAGCCGGGAACACCGGGGAGCTGTTTTTT
CDR3 protein: CSARIQAGNTGELFF

CDR3 length: 16
J gene: TRBJ2-1
V gene: TRBV5-1
D gene: TRBD1
clone size: .
CDR3 DNA: TGCGCCAGCAGCTTGGAGGGGACAGGGGTTTTCGATGAGCAGTTCTTC
CDR3 protein: CASSLEGTGVFDEQFF

CDR3 length: 17
J gene: TRBJ2-2
V gene: TRBV7-3
D gene: TRBD2
clone size: few
CDR3 DNA: TGTGCCAGCAGCCATTCGCCGGCGGGGGGGCCTTCCGGGGAGCTGTTTTTT
CDR3 protein: CASSHSPAGGPSGELFF

CDR3 length: 14
J gene: TRBJ1-5
V gene: TRBV19
D gene: .
clone size: .
CDR3 DNA: TGTGCCAGTAAGGGAGCCACCCGCAATCAGCCCCAGCATTTT
CDR3 protein: CASKGATRNQPQHF

CDR3 length: 17
J gene: TRBJ1-2
V gene: TRBV10-3
D gene: TRBD1
clone size: .
CDR3 DNA: TGTGCCATCAGTCGTCCTCCGGGACAGGGAAAGGGCTATGGCTACACCTTC
CDR3 protein: CAISRPPGQGKGYGYTF

CDR3 length: 13
J gene: TRBJ2-1
V gene: TRBV27
D gene: TRBD2
clone size: .
CDR3 DNA: TGTGCCAGCAGAGGACTAGCGGCGAATGAGCAGTTCTTC
CDR3 protein: CASRGLAANEQFF

CDR3 length: 14
J gene: TRBJ2-1
V gene: TRBV7-9
D gene: .
clone size: .
CDR3 DNA: TGTGCCAGCAGCATCCCGGGACCTGGCAATGAGCAGTTCTTC
CDR3 protein: CASSIPGPGNEQFF

CDR3 length: 14
J gene: TRBJ2-3
V gene: TRBV6-1
D gene: TRBD2
clone size: .
CDR3 DNA: TGTGCCAGCAGCCCCTGGCGGGAGAAGGATACGCAGTATTTT
CDR3 protein: CASSPWREKDTQYF

CDR3 length: 15
J gene: TRBJ2-7
V gene: TRBV20-1
D gene: TRBD1
clone size: few
CDR3 DNA: TGCAGTGCTAGAGTTCTGGGGACAGGCTCCTACGAGCAGTACTTC
CDR3 protein: CSARVLGTGSYEQYF

CDR3 length: 16
J gene: TRBJ2-1
V gene: TRBV27
D gene: TRBD1
clone size: .
CDR3 DNA: TGTGCCAGCAGTTTCCTTACAGGGGAAGCCTACAATGAGCAGTTCTTC
CDR3 protein: CASSFLTGEAYNEQFF

CDR3 length: 20
J gene: TRBJ2-1
V gene: TRBV11-2
D gene: TRBD2
clone size: once
CDR3 DNA: TGTGCCAGCAGCTCCCCGCGGACTAGCGGGGGGGCCCCTGACTTCAATGAGCAGTTCTTC
CDR3 protein: CASSSPRTSGGAPDFNEQFF

CDR3 length: 14
J gene: TRBJ2-5
V gene: TRBV20-1
D gene: TRBD2
clone size: once
CDR3 DNA: TGCAGCGCCTTTGAGCGGGGGGTCCAAGAGACCCAGTACTTC
CDR3 protein: CSAFERGVQETQYF

CDR3 length: 14
J gene: TRBJ2-7
V gene: TRBV20-1
D gene: TRBD1
clone size: few
CDR3 DNA: TGCAGTGCTAGAGGGGCAGGGGGCTCGAGCGAGCAGTACTTC
CDR3 protein: CSARGAGGSSEQYF

CDR3 length: 13
J gene: TRBJ2-1
V gene: TRBV20-1
D gene: TRBD2
clone size: .
CDR3 DNA: TGCAGTGTGGGGACTAGCGGGAAAAATGAGCAGTTCTTC
CDR3 protein: CSVGTSGKNEQFF

CDR3 length: 15
J gene: TRBJ2-5
V gene: TRBV7-2
D gene: .
clone size: .
CDR3 DNA: TGTGCCAGCAGCCCCCTAGGCTACCAATTAGAGTCCCAGTACTTC
CDR3 protein: CASSPLGYQLESQYF

CDR3 length: 15
J gene: TRBJ2-7
V gene: TRBV5-1
D gene: .
clone size: .
CDR3 DNA: TGCGCCAGCAGCTTGGCCGGGCAGGTAGACTACGAGCAGTACTTC
CDR3 protein: CASSLAGQVDYEQYF

CDR3 length: 12
J gene: TRBJ1-2
V gene: TRBV20-1
D gene: .
clone size: .
CDR3 DNA: TGCAGTGCTAGAGCTGGGGCTGGGGGCTACACCTTC
CDR3 protein: CSARAGAGGYTF

CDR3 length: 16
J gene: TRBJ2-3
V gene: TRBV9
D gene: TRBD1
clone size: .
CDR3 DNA: TGTGCCAGCAGCGCCAGTACAGGGGAGCTCACAGATACGCAGTATTTT
CDR3 protein: CASSASTGELTDTQYF

CDR3 length: 15
J gene: TRBJ1-2
V gene: TRBV7-2
D gene: .
clone size: .
CDR3 DNA: TGTGCCAGCAGCCAAAAAAAGGGTCCTAACTATGGCTACACCTTC
CDR3 protein: CASSQKKGPNYGYTF